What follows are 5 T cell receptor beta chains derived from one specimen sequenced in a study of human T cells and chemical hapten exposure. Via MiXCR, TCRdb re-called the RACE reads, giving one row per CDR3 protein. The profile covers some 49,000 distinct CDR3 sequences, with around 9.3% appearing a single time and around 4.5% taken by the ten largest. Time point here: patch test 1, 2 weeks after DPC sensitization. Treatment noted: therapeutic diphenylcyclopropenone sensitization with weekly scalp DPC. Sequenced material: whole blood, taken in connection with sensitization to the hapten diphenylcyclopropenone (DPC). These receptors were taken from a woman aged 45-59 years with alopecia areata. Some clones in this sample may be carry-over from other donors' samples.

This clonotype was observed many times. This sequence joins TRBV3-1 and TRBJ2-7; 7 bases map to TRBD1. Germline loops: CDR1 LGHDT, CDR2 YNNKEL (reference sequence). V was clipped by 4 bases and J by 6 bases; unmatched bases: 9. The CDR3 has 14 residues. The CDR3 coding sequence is TGTGCCAGCAGCCCCCAGGGGGATGGACGCGAGCAGTACTTC. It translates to CASSPQGDGREQYF.

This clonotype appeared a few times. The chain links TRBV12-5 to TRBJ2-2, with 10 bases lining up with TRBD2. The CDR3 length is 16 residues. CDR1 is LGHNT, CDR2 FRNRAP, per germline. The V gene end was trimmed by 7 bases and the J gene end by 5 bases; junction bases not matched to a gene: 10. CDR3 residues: CASAATLAGETGELFF. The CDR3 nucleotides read TGTGCTAGTGCCGCAACCCTAGCGGGAGAAACCGGGGAGCTGTTTTTT.

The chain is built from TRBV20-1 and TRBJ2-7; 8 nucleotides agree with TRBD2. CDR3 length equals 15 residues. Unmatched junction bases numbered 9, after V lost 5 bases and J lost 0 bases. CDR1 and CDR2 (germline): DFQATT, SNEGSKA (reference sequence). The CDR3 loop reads CSADRTSSSSYEQYF. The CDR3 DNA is TGCAGTGCTGATAGGACTAGCTCAAGCTCCTACGAGCAGTACTTC.

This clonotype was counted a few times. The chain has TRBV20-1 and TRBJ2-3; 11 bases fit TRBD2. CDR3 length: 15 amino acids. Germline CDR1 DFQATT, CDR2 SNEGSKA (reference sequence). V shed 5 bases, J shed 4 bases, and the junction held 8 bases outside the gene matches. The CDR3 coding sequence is TGCAGTGCTTCCGTTAGCGGGAGGGCCCCAGATACGCAGTATTTT. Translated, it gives CSASVSGRAPDTQYF.

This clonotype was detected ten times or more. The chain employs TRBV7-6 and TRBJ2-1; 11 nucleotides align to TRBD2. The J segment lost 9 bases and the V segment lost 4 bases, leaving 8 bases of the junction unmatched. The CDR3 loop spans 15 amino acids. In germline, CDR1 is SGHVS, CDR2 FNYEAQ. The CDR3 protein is CASSSLAGGGSEQFF. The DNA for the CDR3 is TGTGCCAGCAGCTCTTTAGCGGGAGGGGGAAGTGAGCAGTTCTTC. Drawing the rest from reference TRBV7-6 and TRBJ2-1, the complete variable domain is GAGVSQSPRYKVTKRGQDVALRCDPISGHVSLYWYRQALGQGPEFLTYFNYEAQQDKSGLPNDRFSAERPEGSISTLTIQRTEQRDSAMYRCASSSLAGGGSEQFFGPGTRLTVL.